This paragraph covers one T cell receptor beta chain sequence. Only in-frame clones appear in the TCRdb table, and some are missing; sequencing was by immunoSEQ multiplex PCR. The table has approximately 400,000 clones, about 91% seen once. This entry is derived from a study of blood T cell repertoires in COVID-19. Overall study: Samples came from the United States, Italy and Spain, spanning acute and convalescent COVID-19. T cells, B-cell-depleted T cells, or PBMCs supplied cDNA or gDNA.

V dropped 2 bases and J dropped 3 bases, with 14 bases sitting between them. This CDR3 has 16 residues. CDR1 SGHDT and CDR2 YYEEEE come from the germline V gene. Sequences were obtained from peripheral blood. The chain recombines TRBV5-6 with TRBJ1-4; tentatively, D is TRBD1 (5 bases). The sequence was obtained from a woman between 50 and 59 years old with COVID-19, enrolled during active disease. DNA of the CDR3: TGTGCCAGCAGCTTTATTAGCGGGGCCTCTAATGAAAAACTGTTTTTT. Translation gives CASSFISGASNEKLFF.